This T cell receptor (beta chain) emerged from a study of blood T cell repertoires in COVID-19. Study in general: COVID-19 samples collected from the United States, Italy and Spain covered acute and convalescent phases.

Measured with immunoSEQ multiplex PCR; TCRdb has only the in-frame clones, and not every one. In the table there are about 62,000 clones, around 83% of which are singletons. Sequencing was done on a sample of peripheral blood. This receptor was taken from a human donor in a cohort sampled during active COVID-19.

CDR3 in amino acids: CATSAWSAGGSTDTQYF. DNA of the CDR3: TGTGCCACCAGTGCCTGGTCAGCGGGGGGAAGCACAGATACGCAGTATTTT. The chain links TRBV24-1 to TRBJ2-3; 9 bases are shared with TRBD2. CDR1 is KGHDR and CDR2 is SFDVKD in the germline V gene. Trimming cost V 5 bases and J 0 bases; bases outside gene matches: 8. The CDR3 has 17 amino acids.